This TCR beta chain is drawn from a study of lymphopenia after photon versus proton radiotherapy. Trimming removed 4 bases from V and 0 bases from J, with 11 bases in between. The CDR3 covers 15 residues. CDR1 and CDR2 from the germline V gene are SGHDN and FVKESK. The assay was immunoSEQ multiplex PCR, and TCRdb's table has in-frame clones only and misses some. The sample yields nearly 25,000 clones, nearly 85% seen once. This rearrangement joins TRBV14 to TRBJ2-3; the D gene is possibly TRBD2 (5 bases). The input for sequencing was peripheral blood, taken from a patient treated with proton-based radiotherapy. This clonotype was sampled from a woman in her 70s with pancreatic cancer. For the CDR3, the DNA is TGTGCCAGCAGCCGTAGCGTACCTAGCACAGATACGCAGTATTTT. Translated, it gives CASSRSVPSTDTQYF. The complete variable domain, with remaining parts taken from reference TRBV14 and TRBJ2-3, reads EAGVTQFPSHSVIEKGQTVTLRCDPISGHDNLYWYRRVMGKEIKFLLHFVKESKQDESGMPNNRFLAERTGGTYSTLKVQPAELEDSGVYFCASSRSVPSTDTQYFGPGTRLTVL.